The clone carrying this TCR beta chain is a singleton in its sample. Original methodology: Using reference gene primer amplification, nucleated cell counts were estimated. Only in-frame clones appear in the TCRdb table, and some are missing; sequencing was by immunoSEQ multiplex PCR. V, J and clone size reflect that table, while D and trimming were determined from the DNA. Here the sample spans around 200,000 clones, around 90% being singletons. These data come from a study of blood T cell repertoires in COVID-19. Study context: Samples representing acute and convalescent COVID-19 were sourced from the United States, Italy and Spain. T cells, B-cell-depleted T cells, or PBMCs supplied cDNA or gDNA.

Germline-derived CDR1 and CDR2 are SGHAT and FQNNGV. The V end was cut by 0 bases, the J end by 8 bases, with 9 bases between. This CDR3 spans 13 amino acids. The sequence was obtained from a man in his forties with acute or convalescent COVID-19. What was sequenced was peripheral blood. The chain is built from TRBV11-2 and TRBJ2-3; D call uncertain. Here the CDR3 reads CASSLDLSRTQYF. Here the CDR3 DNA reads TGTGCCAGCAGCTTAGATCTTAGTCGTACGCAGTATTTT.